The rows below give T cell receptor beta chains drawn from one sample of a study of patients and donors after allogeneic stem cell transplantation. TCRdb independently ran MiXCR on the RT-PCR reads; one entry per CDR3 protein. Among hundreds of thousands of distinct CDR3 sequences listed, under 20% were seen once. Source material: blood, either unsorted or a sorted T cell fraction (not recorded which). Receptors were obtained from a human donor who was either an allogeneic HSCT recipient or a stem cell or donor lymphocyte infusion donor (not recorded which). It is not recorded whose cells these are; they may come from a transplant donor. Both conserved end residues are part of each CDR3. A D gene is named only where the DNA matches it firmly. Clone size is not always given. Where it is, it says once, few, many or a class for expanded clones.

clone size	V gene	J gene	D gene	CDR3 protein	CDR3 DNA
.	TRBV7-3	TRBJ1-1	TRBD1	CASSTQRPGQGNTEAFF	TGTGCCAGCAGCACTCAACGACCGGGACAGGGAAACACTGAAGCTTTCTTT
few	TRBV9	TRBJ2-6	.	CASSGYRDPSTGANVLTF	TGTGCCAGCAGCGGGTACCGGGACCCATCTACGGGGGCCAACGTCCTGACTTTC
.	TRBV7-9	TRBJ2-1	.	CASSPDVEQFF	TGTGCCAGCAGTCCAGACGTTGAGCAGTTCTTC
.	TRBV25-1	TRBJ2-5	.	CASSERQLQETQYF	TGTGCCAGCAGTGAAAGACAGCTACAAGAGACCCAGTACTTC
many	TRBV12-3/TRBV12-4	TRBJ1-2	.	CASSLMRRDGYTF	TGTGCCAGCAGTTTAATGAGGCGGGATGGCTACACCTTC
few	TRBV11-2	TRBJ2-6	TRBD2	CASSLVGGGFTPGANVLTF	TGTGCCAGCAGCTTAGTTGGGGGGGGGTTCACACCCGGGGCCAACGTCCTGACTTTC
.	TRBV7-9	TRBJ1-5	TRBD1	CASSNDRVSNQPQHF	TGTGCCAGCAGCAACGACAGGGTTAGCAATCAGCCCCAGCATTTT
.	TRBV4-1	TRBJ2-1	.	CASSRSAAEIYNEQFF	TGCGCCAGCAGCCGGAGCGCAGCGGAGATCTACAATGAGCAGTTCTTC
few	TRBV11-2	TRBJ2-3	.	CASSLANGLAPDTQYF	TGTGCCAGCAGCTTAGCCAACGGGCTAGCGCCAGATACGCAGTATTTT
many	TRBV29-1	TRBJ2-1	.	CSVREGWGNEQFF	TGCAGCGTCCGTGAGGGCTGGGGTAATGAGCAGTTCTTC
few	TRBV5-1	TRBJ2-7	.	CASSPGHMSAYEQYF	TGCGCCAGCAGCCCCGGACATATGAGCGCCTACGAGCAGTACTTC
many	TRBV20-1	TRBJ2-5	TRBD2	CSALGLAGGTQETQYF	TGCAGTGCCCTGGGGCTAGCGGGGGGCACTCAAGAGACCCAGTACTTC
many	TRBV7-7	TRBJ2-1	.	CASRSLTQFYNEQFF	TGTGCTAGCAGGTCGCTAACTCAGTTCTACAATGAGCAGTTCTTC
few	TRBV4-3	TRBJ2-4	.	CASSQDSGTAQYF	TGCGCCAGCAGCCAAGATTCGGGGACTGCTCAGTACTTC
.	TRBV11-1	TRBJ2-3	TRBD1	CASRPRDRVRTDTQYF	TGTGCCAGCAGACCCCGGGACAGGGTCCGCACAGATACGCAGTATTTT
many	TRBV7-3	TRBJ2-7	.	CASSLTVGYEQYF	TGTGCCAGCAGCTTAACCGTCGGCTACGAGCAGTACTTC
.	TRBV20-1	TRBJ2-7	TRBD2	CSARARLAGNEQYF	TGCAGTGCTAGAGCTCGACTAGCGGGAAACGAGCAGTACTTC
.	TRBV7-2	TRBJ1-2	.	CASSFYPPASNYGYTF	TGTGCCAGCAGCTTTTATCCCCCGGCAAGTAACTATGGCTACACCTTC
few	TRBV7-9	TRBJ1-5	TRBD1	CASSLPTGDDQPQHF	TGTGCCAGCAGCTTACCCACAGGGGATGATCAGCCCCAGCATTTT
.	TRBV5-1	TRBJ1-1	.	CASSWGGDITEAFF	TGCGCCAGCAGCTGGGGAGGGGACATCACTGAAGCTTTCTTT
many	TRBV12-3/TRBV12-4	TRBJ1-1	.	CASTTGLLEAFF	TGTGCCAGCACTACTGGACTGCTTGAAGCTTTCTTT
.	TRBV6-5	TRBJ2-2	.	CASSYVGHTGELFF	TGTGCCAGCAGTTATGTCGGACACACCGGGGAGCTGTTTTTT
many	TRBV10-3	TRBJ2-1	.	CAISGPPDSYNEQFF	TGTGCCATCAGTGGCCCCCCGGACAGCTACAATGAGCAGTTCTTC
many	TRBV12-3/TRBV12-4	TRBJ2-3	.	CASSSLGTDTQYF	TGTGCCAGCAGTTCCCTAGGGACAGATACGCAGTATTTT
few	TRBV10-3	TRBJ2-3	TRBD2	CAISVREGTQYF	TGTGCCATCAGTGTTAGGGAGGGTACGCAGTATTTT
.	TRBV6-2/TRBV6-3	TRBJ2-4	.	CASSYSLVALAKNIQYF	TGTGCCAGCAGTTACTCGTTGGTAGCGCTAGCCAAAAACATTCAGTACTTC
.	TRBV20-1	TRBJ2-7	.	CSASVGTSYEQYF	TGCAGTGCTAGTGTGGGAACCTCCTACGAGCAGTACTTC
few	TRBV20-1	TRBJ1-4	.	CSARKSGEKLFF	TGCAGTGCTAGAAAAAGTGGAGAAAAACTGTTTTTT
.	TRBV29-1	TRBJ2-5	TRBD1	CSVEDWGTGTGEETQYF	TGCAGCGTTGAAGATTGGGGTACCGGGACAGGGGAAGAGACCCAGTACTTC
.	TRBV5-6	TRBJ2-7	.	CASSSHVAAEQYF	TGTGCCAGCAGCTCCCATGTGGCAGCCGAGCAGTACTTC
few	TRBV6-5	TRBJ2-1	.	CASSYSQGIYNEQFF	TGTGCCAGCAGTTACAGCCAGGGAATATACAATGAGCAGTTCTTC
.	TRBV7-9	TRBJ1-6	.	CASSLGQGSPLHF	TGTGCCAGCAGCTTAGGGCAGGGTTCACCCCTCCACTTT
.	TRBV4-1	TRBJ2-7	.	CASSPIPGSYEQYF	TGCGCCAGCAGCCCCATTCCAGGTTCCTACGAGCAGTACTTC
few	TRBV19	TRBJ1-1	.	CASSIDSFEAFF	TGTGCCAGTAGTATAGACAGCTTTGAAGCTTTCTTT
.	TRBV6-2/TRBV6-3	TRBJ1-2	TRBD1	CASSTSGTAHGYTF	TGTGCCAGCAGTACGTCCGGGACAGCCCATGGCTACACCTTC
few	TRBV20-1	TRBJ2-3	TRBD2	CSARQPGLAFDTQYF	TGCAGTGCTAGGCAACCGGGACTAGCGTTTGATACGCAGTATTTT
.	TRBV12-3/TRBV12-4	TRBJ2-1	TRBD1	CASRFRTGHLGEQFF	TGTGCCAGCAGATTCCGGACAGGCCATCTGGGTGAGCAGTTCTTC
few	TRBV27	TRBJ2-3	.	CASSWLVSDTQYF	TGTGCCAGCAGTTGGTTAGTTTCAGATACGCAGTATTTT
few	TRBV6-2/TRBV6-3	TRBJ2-1	.	CASSWARGGQDEQFF	TGTGCCAGCAGTTGGGCTAGGGGGGGGCAGGATGAGCAGTTCTTC
.	TRBV7-9	TRBJ1-2	.	CASSLPPAGPSYGYTF	TGTGCCAGCAGCCTACCCCCCGCAGGCCCTAGCTATGGCTACACCTTC
.	TRBV7-8	TRBJ1-2	.	CASSLGEGPYGYTF	TGTGCCAGCAGCTTAGGGGAGGGGCCCTATGGCTACACCTTC
few	TRBV5-1	TRBJ2-3	TRBD2	CASSFRTSGSGYTQYF	TGCGCCAGCAGCTTTCGGACTAGCGGGAGTGGATATACGCAGTATTTT
few	TRBV4-1	TRBJ1-5	TRBD1	CASSPWGQGSQPQHF	TGCGCCAGCAGCCCCTGGGGACAGGGCAGTCAGCCCCAGCATTTT
.	TRBV5-1	TRBJ2-7	.	CASSPVGGSDEQYF	TGCGCCAGCAGCCCGGTGGGGGGTTCCGACGAGCAGTACTTC
few	TRBV5-1	TRBJ2-2	.	CASSPLQLSTGELFF	TGCGCCAGCAGCCCCCTGCAGCTGAGCACCGGGGAGCTGTTTTTT
.	TRBV9	TRBJ2-1	.	CASSDPINHNEQFF	TGTGCCAGCAGCGACCCCATTAACCACAATGAGCAGTTCTTC
few	TRBV6-1	TRBJ2-7	.	CASSQGEAYEQYF	TGTGCCAGCAGCCAGGGGGAGGCCTACGAGCAGTACTTC
few	TRBV15	TRBJ2-4	.	CATSRDSGGPIAKNIQYF	TGTGCCACCAGCAGAGATTCCGGGGGACCCATAGCCAAAAACATTCAGTACTTC
few	TRBV5-1	TRBJ2-5	TRBD2	CASSIGTSGRARETQYF	TGCGCCAGCAGCATCGGGACTAGCGGGAGGGCCCGGGAGACCCAGTACTTC
few	TRBV19	TRBJ2-3	TRBD2	CASTASGRSTDTQYF	TGTGCCAGTACCGCTAGCGGGAGAAGCACAGATACGCAGTATTTT
few	TRBV19	TRBJ2-7	TRBD2	CASMRLAGDYEQYF	TGTGCCAGTATGCGACTAGCGGGAGACTACGAGCAGTACTTC
.	TRBV3-1	TRBJ2-7	.	CASSQVGETSYEQYF	TGTGCCAGCAGCCAAGTGGGAGAGACCTCCTACGAGCAGTACTTC
few	TRBV5-1	TRBJ1-4	TRBD1	CASSLDRGIRVGEKLFF	TGCGCCAGCAGCTTGGACAGGGGAATTCGAGTGGGTGAAAAACTGTTTTTT
.	TRBV4-2	TRBJ2-3	.	CASSPRGGLIPDTQYF	TGTGCCAGCAGCCCCAGGGGGGGACTTATCCCAGATACGCAGTATTTT
.	TRBV12-3/TRBV12-4	TRBJ1-6	TRBD1	CASSSRLGTGGSYNSPLHF	TGTGCCAGCAGTTCACGGTTGGGGACAGGGGGCTCCTATAATTCACCCCTCCACTTT
few	TRBV4-1	TRBJ1-2	.	CASSPPVRRSANYGYTF	TGCGCCAGCAGCCCCCCGGTCAGGAGGTCGGCTAACTATGGCTACACCTTC
.	TRBV9	TRBJ2-7	TRBD1	CASSVTGGGKNEQYF	TGTGCCAGCAGCGTAACAGGGGGCGGCAAGAACGAGCAGTACTTC
many	TRBV7-3	TRBJ2-1	TRBD2	CASSLIAGSSYNEQFF	TGTGCCAGCAGCTTAATAGCGGGGAGCTCCTACAATGAGCAGTTCTTC
.	TRBV11-3	TRBJ2-4	.	CASSLDLGGANIQYF	TGTGCCAGCAGCTTAGATCTGGGGGGTGCAAACATTCAGTACTTC